Shown below are 32 T cell receptor beta chains from a single sample sequenced in a study of blood T cells in healthy people across ages. A J-beta primer mix and a sample-barcoded 5' primer were used in a second PCR of about 7 to 12 cycles. TCRdb re-called the 5' RACE reads through MiXCR, storing one row per CDR3 protein. The data contain about 670,000 distinct CDR3 sequences, 52% of them singletons. Sequenced material: blood. Receptors were obtained from a woman older than 75 in good health.

For this clonotype: Just one base apart from a much larger clone, this may be a read error. This CDR3 fails to terminate in the conserved phenylalanine or tryptophan, so it likely reflects a read error. The chain uses TRBV15 and TRBJ2-1; 7 bases map to TRBD2. Germline lookup yields CDR1 LNHNV and CDR2 YYDKDF (reference sequence). This CDR3 is built from 18 residues. The J segment lost 8 bases and the V segment lost 0 bases, leaving 16 bases of the junction unmatched. The CDR3 DNA reads as TGTGCCACCAGCAGAGAGTATCCCCGGACGAGCGGGGTCGATGAGCAGTTCTTG. This codes for CATSREYPRTSGVDEQFL.

This clonotype was picked up one time. This chain uses TRBV29-1 with TRBJ2-7, with 9 bases fitting TRBD1. The CDR3 has 12 amino acids. CDR1 and CDR2 from the germline V gene are SQVTM and ANQGSEA. V was clipped by 4 bases and J by 5 bases; unmatched bases: 3. CDR3: CSVAGQGDEQYF. In DNA form, the CDR3 reads TGCAGCGTTGCGGGACAGGGCGACGAGCAGTACTTC.

The V gene is TRBV5-1, the J gene TRBJ1-4; no clear D. Germline CDR1 and CDR2: SGHRS and YFSETQ. CDR3 size: 16 residues. V was cut by 3 bases and J by 0 bases, with 12 bases left in between. In DNA, the CDR3 is TGCGCCAGCAGCTACCAGGTCTCCGCAACTAATGAAAAACTGTTTTTT. Its protein is CASSYQVSATNEKLFF.

This clonotype was recorded at least ten times. This chain connects TRBV4-1 to TRBJ2-7; D is unclear. The V end was cut by 3 bases, the J end by 0 bases, with 3 bases between. CDR1 is MGHRA, CDR2 YSYEKL, per germline. The CDR3 is 12 amino acids. CDR3 protein: CASSHSSYEQYF. The CDR3 region has the DNA TGCGCCAGCAGCCACAGCTCCTACGAGCAGTACTTC.

The genes are TRBV25-1 and TRBJ2-2, with D unclear. Germline V gene data show CDR1 as MGHDK and CDR2 as SYGVNS. V lost 8 bases and J lost 6, with 16 bases in between. This CDR3 comprises 14 residues. The CDR3 region has the DNA TGTGCCAGCTCTCCTACCCGACCTCCCGGGGAGCTGTTTTTT. The encoded protein is CASSPTRPPGELFF.

The genes are TRBV4-1 and TRBJ2-3; D ambiguous. Germline CDR1 is MGHRA and CDR2 is YSYEKL. The V gene lost 0 bases and the J gene lost 5 bases, with 12 bases spanning the gap. There are 15 residues in the CDR3. In DNA, the CDR3 is TGCGCCAGCAGCCAAGACGCTCGGACCCAAGATACGCAGTATTTT. Encoded protein: CASSQDARTQDTQYF.

J is TRBJ1-2 and V is TRBV12-3 or TRBV12-4; D gene unclear. Between the trimmed V and J ends, which lost 6 bases and 8 bases, there was a span of 7 bases. CDR3 length: 10 amino acids. The CDR3 nucleotides are TGTGCCAGCAGCGGATTCGGCTACACCTTC. Translated: CASSGFGYTF.

This clonotype was detected a few times. The chain carries TRBV2 and TRBJ2-4; D possibly corresponds to TRBD1 (5 bases). The end of the DNA is better explained by TRBJ2-7, so the J call may be wrong. The CDR3 spans 13 residues. Germline values: CDR1 SNHLY, CDR2 FYNNEI. The CDR3 DNA reads TGTGCCGGGCTCTACGAAGCAGGGTACGAGCAGTACTTC. This encodes CAGLYEAGYEQYF.

The genes are TRBV20-1 and TRBJ1-1; the D gene is possibly TRBD1 (6 bases). Looked up from germline, CDR1 is DFQATT and CDR2 is SNEGSKA (reference sequence). V lost 6 bases and J 4 bases, leaving 18 bases between the germline ends. The CDR3 is made up of 14 amino acids. For the CDR3, the DNA is TGCAGTGCGCCGGACAGAAAAGGAATCACTGAAGCTTTCTTT. Translation gives CSAPDRKGITEAFF.

V and J are TRBV6-6 and TRBJ2-1, with D perhaps given as TRBD1 or TRBD2 (6 bases each). Looked up from germline, CDR1 is MNHNY and CDR2 is SVGAGI (reference sequence). With 0 bases removed from V and 4 bases from J, the gap between germline ends came to 13 bases. The CDR3 is 16 amino acids. CDR3 nucleotides: TGTGCCAGCAGTTACTCCCAAATAGGGGGGTACAATGAGCAGTTCTTC. This sequence encodes CASSYSQIGGYNEQFF.

This clonotype turned up a few times. This chain joins TRBV29-1 and TRBJ1-1; no definite D call. V lost 7 bases and J 6 bases, leaving 15 bases between the germline ends. The CDR3 is 12 residues long. Germline-derived CDR1 and CDR2 are SQVTM and ANQGSEA. The CDR3 nucleotides are TGCAGCGCAACGGAGGATCTCGCTGAAGCTTTCTTT. Translating it yields CSATEDLAEAFF.

The chain recombines TRBV2 with TRBJ2-7, with D possibly matching TRBD2 (5 bases). Judging by the DNA end, TRBJ2-5 fits better; the J call may be wrong. This CDR3 is 14 amino acids long. The germline V gene encodes CDR1 SNHLY and CDR2 FYNNEI. The DNA of the CDR3 is TGTGCCAGCCAGAGGTCGGGAATGAGAGAGACCCAGTACTTC. It specifies CASQRSGMRETQYF.

There are many counts of this clonotype. The chain uses TRBV5-1 and TRBJ2-1; D call uncertain. The CDR3 consists of 16 residues. Germline V CDR1 and CDR2: SGHRS, YFSETQ. Deletions cut 3 bases from V and 3 bases from J, with 16 bases between. The CDR3 reads CASSWAQPFLYNEQFF. CDR3 nucleotide sequence: TGCGCCAGCAGCTGGGCCCAGCCATTCCTCTACAATGAGCAGTTCTTC.

Concerning this clonotype: This may stem from a read error, because a much larger clone lies one nucleotide away. In DNA, the CDR3 is TGCGCCAGCAGCCAAGGAGCCGGGACAGGGGCCTACAGTGAGCAGTTCTTC. Translated, it gives CASSQGAGTGAYSEQFF. The V call is TRBV4-1, the J call TRBJ2-1; 10 bases fit TRBD1. This CDR3 comprises 17 residues. Germline-derived CDR1 and CDR2 are MGHRA and YSYEKL.

This clonotype has a single count. This chain joins TRBV6-2 or TRBV6-3 and TRBJ1-2; D perhaps matches TRBD1 (5 bases). Germline CDR1 is MNHEY and CDR2 is SVGEGT. This CDR3 is built from 15 residues. Trimming took 8 bases from V and 5 from J, leaving 21 bases between them. For the CDR3, the DNA is TGTGCCAGCGCTCTTAGGGGCGGACGATTTTATGGCTACACCTTC. Translation: CASALRGGRFYGYTF.

The rearrangement joins TRBV28 to TRBJ2-5, with D perhaps being TRBD1 or TRBD2 (5 bases each). V was cut by 5 bases and J by 11 bases, with 21 bases left in between. The CDR3 spans 14 residues. The V gene's germline CDR1 is MDHEN and CDR2 SYDVKM. CDR3 coding DNA: TGTGCCAGCAGTCCTCGGGGCTATGGGGATGAGCAGTACTTC. As protein: CASSPRGYGDEQYF.

This clonotype was seen many times. The rearrangement uses TRBV12-3 or TRBV12-4 and TRBJ2-3; tentatively, D is TRBD1 (5 bases). The length of the CDR3 is 11 residues. V lost 7 bases to trimming and J lost 7 bases, with 9 bases between them. In DNA form, the CDR3 reads TGTGCCAGCACCAGGGAAAATACGCAGTATTTT. Its protein is CASTRENTQYF.

This clonotype was counted a few times. The chain uses TRBV7-2 and TRBJ1-1; D is uncertain. This CDR3 comprises 15 residues. Per germline, CDR1 SGHTA and CDR2 FQGNSA. Between the trimmed V and J ends, which lost 2 bases and 4 bases, there was a span of 14 bases. CDR3: CASSLTGKSGTEAFF. The DNA of the CDR3 is TGTGCCAGCAGCTTAACGGGGAAGAGTGGCACTGAAGCTTTCTTT.

In this sample, this clonotype turned up a few times. This rearrangement joins TRBV5-6 to TRBJ1-1, with TRBD1 matching 9 bases. V was clipped by 0 bases and J by 4 bases; unmatched bases: 16. The CDR3 extends over 19 amino acids. CDR1 and CDR2 from the germline V gene are SGHDT and YYEEEE. The CDR3 coding sequence is TGTGCCAGCAGCTTGGAAGTTAGTGACAGGGGGTCGTTTACCACTGAAGCTTTCTTT. Its translation: CASSLEVSDRGSFTTEAFF.

The gene calls are TRBV5-1 and TRBJ2-5; maybe TRBD2 (6 bases). The V gene lost 0 bases and the J gene lost 2 bases, with 14 bases spanning the gap. Germline CDR1 and CDR2: SGHRS and YFSETQ. The CDR3 extends over 16 amino acids. The CDR3 region has the DNA TGCGCCAGCAGCTTGGGTCTTGGGACTGCTCAAGAGACCCAGTACTTC. Translation: CASSLGLGTAQETQYF.

This clonotype was counted between two and nine times. This clone may be a read error of a much larger clone one base away. The chain employs TRBV24-1 and TRBJ1-2; D call uncertain. V was pared by 6 bases and J by 6 bases, with 10 bases between. Germline lookup yields CDR1 KGHDR and CDR2 SFDVKD. There are 12 residues in the CDR3. The CDR3 sequence is CATSPGSHGYTF. The CDR3 region has the DNA TGTGCCACCAGTCCGGGTTCCCATGGCTACACCTTC.

On this clonotype: At one end, the junction sequence differs from germline, possibly due to a read error. The V and J genes are TRBV29-1 and TRBJ2-1; the D is unclear. The V gene's germline CDR1 is SQVTM and CDR2 ANQGSEA. CDR3 length equals 10 residues. This chain's CDR3 is CSVFDNEQFF. As DNA, the CDR3 is TGCAGCGTGTTTGACAATGAACAGTTCTTC.

V gene TRBV20-1 combines with J gene TRBJ2-4, with D possibly TRBD2 on 5 matching bases. Trimming pared 1 base from V and 13 bases from J, leaving 14 bases between. Germline loops: CDR1 DFQATT, CDR2 SNEGSKA (reference sequence). The CDR3 length is 12 residues. CDR3 sequence reads: CSARVPGRGQYF. Written as DNA, the CDR3 is TGCAGTGCTAGAGTCCCCGGTCGAGGGCAGTACTTC.

In its sample, this clonotype was seen once. Since a much larger clone is just one base distant, this may be a read error. This chain joins TRBV9 and TRBJ2-1, with D perhaps assigned TRBD1 or TRBD2 (5 bases each). This CDR3 spans 11 amino acids. Germline-derived CDR1 and CDR2 are SGDLS and YYNGEE. The CDR3 loop reads CAGSVGDPQFF. The CDR3 nucleotides read TGTGCCGGCAGCGTGGGGGACCCCCAGTTCTTC.

This chain connects TRBV5-6 to TRBJ1-1; the D is unclear. Deletions cut 2 bases from V and 0 bases from J, with 14 bases between. Germline loops: CDR1 SGHDT, CDR2 YYEEEE. The CDR3 loop spans 16 amino acids. The CDR3 reads CASSFLQGSVNTEAFF. The CDR3 region has the DNA TGTGCCAGCAGCTTCCTACAAGGCTCAGTGAACACTGAAGCTTTCTTT.

This clonotype was counted at least ten times. The chain is built from TRBV3-1 and TRBJ2-7; D gene ambiguous. The V end was cut by 1 base, the J end by 4 bases, with 5 bases between. Germline V gene sequence: CDR1 LGHDT, CDR2 YNNKEL (reference sequence). The CDR3 extends over 12 amino acids. The CDR3 coding sequence is TGTGCCAGCAGCCAAGTGTCATACGAGCAGTACTTC. Its translation is CASSQVSYEQYF.

This clonotype occurred a few times. This chain uses TRBV20-1 with TRBJ1-1, with 9 bases lining up with TRBD1. With V trimmed by 0 bases and J by 2 bases, 10 bases remained unmatched. The germline CDR1 and CDR2 sequences are DFQATT and SNEGSKA (reference sequence). This CDR3 is 17 amino acids long. CDR3 protein: CSARDSGQGPLNTEAFF. In DNA form, the CDR3 reads TGCAGTGCTAGAGATTCGGGACAGGGTCCTCTTAACACTGAAGCTTTCTTT.

This chain joins TRBV27 and TRBJ2-4; maybe TRBD1 (5 bases). Germline V gene lookup returns CDR1 MNHEY and CDR2 SMNVEV (reference sequence). The germline V and J ends were trimmed by 2 bases and 10 bases, with 18 bases remaining between them. The CDR3 sequence is 15 residues long. This CDR3 reads CASSLDSATGRIQYF. The CDR3 DNA reads TGTGCCAGCAGTTTAGATTCGGCAACAGGCCGAATTCAGTACTTC.

The chain links TRBV20-1 to TRBJ2-1; tentative D call: TRBD2 (6 bases). CDR1 is DFQATT and CDR2 is SNEGSKA in the germline V gene (reference sequence). This CDR3 comprises 13 residues. V lost 6 bases and J lost 5, with 14 bases in between. CDR3 bases: TGCAGTGCGAAAGGAGGGTACGACAATGAGCAGTTCTTC. This codes for CSAKGGYDNEQFF.

On this clonotype: One base away lies a much larger clone, so this may be a sequencing read error. V is TRBV20-1 and J is TRBJ2-5; possibly TRBD2 for D (6 bases). The CDR3 runs to 13 residues. Germline CDR1 and CDR2: DFQATT and SNEGSKA (reference sequence). V gave up 5 bases and J gave up 4 bases, with 14 bases separating them. The chain's CDR3 is CSAWTIYRETQYF. CDR3 coding DNA: TGCAGTGCTTGGACTATTTACCGAGAGACCCAGTACTTC.

This chain uses TRBV14 with TRBJ2-2; either TRBD1 or TRBD2 may fit D (5 bases each). Between the trimmed V and J ends, which lost 6 bases and 4 bases, there was a span of 15 bases. CDR3 length equals 15 residues. Germline CDR1 reads SGHDN; CDR2 reads FVKESK. This CDR3 is CASSPRDPITGELFF. Written as DNA, the CDR3 is TGTGCCAGCAGTCCAAGGGACCCTATCACCGGGGAGCTGTTTTTT. Looking up the rest from reference TRBV14 and TRBJ2-2 gives the full variable domain: EAGVTQFPSHSVIEKGQTVTLRCDPISGHDNLYWYRRVMGKEIKFLLHFVKESKQDESGMPNNRFLAERTGGTYSTLKVQPAELEDSGVYFCASSPRDPITGELFFGEGSRLTVL.

This clonotype has just a few counts. With a much larger clone just one base away, this may be a read error. This chain links TRBV24-1 with TRBJ2-1, with D perhaps TRBD1 (6 bases). The J call may be mistaken, given a closer DNA end match to TRBJ2-7. The CDR3 has 17 residues. Germline CDR1 is KGHDR and CDR2 is SFDVKD. This CDR3 is CATSDQQGDGSYNEQYF. The CDR3 coding sequence is TGTGCCACCAGTGATCAACAGGGTGACGGCTCCTACAATGAGCAGTACTTC.